Sequencing of this TCR beta chain was carried out in a study of control samples from healthy donors and cancer patients. TCRdb's copy holds only in-frame clones and misses some; the assay was immunoSEQ multiplex PCR. The sample consists of about 170,000 clones, around 94% of them appearing once. The material sequenced was blood. The TCR comes from a woman younger than 35 in good health.

The CDR3 DNA follows: TGTGCCAGCAGTCCCCGAGGGGGCGAATATAGCAATCAGCCCCAGCATTTT. Residues: CASSPRGGEYSNQPQHF. V is TRBV27 and J is TRBJ1-5; TRBD1 matches at 7 bases. V lost 5 bases, J lost 0 bases, and 10 bases stayed unmatched. Germline-derived CDR1 and CDR2 are MNHEY and SMNVEV (reference sequence). The length of the CDR3 is 17 residues.